The sequence of this T cell receptor (beta chain) was determined in a study of T cell clones after liver transplantation. Study details: As an antigen-independent comparator, third-party-reactive TCRbeta sequences came from pre-transplant mixed lymphocyte reactions.

This table comes from immunoSEQ multiplex PCR, and its TCRdb copy is limited to in-frame clones, with some not included. The repertoire includes approximately 9,300 clones, around 72% of them detected once, and around 23% sits in the top ten. This receptor was identified in a human patient who received a liver transplant. Part of the T cell pool may stem from the graft donor. The starting material was CD8+ T cells from blood, obtained at the approximately 16-month timepoint.

In DNA, the CDR3 is TGTGCCAGCAGCGGCGACGGTCCCTACGAGCAGTACTTC. Translating gives CASSGDGPYEQYF. This sequence joins TRBV7-8 and TRBJ2-7; D not resolved. CDR3 length: 13 amino acids. In germline, CDR1 is SGHVS, CDR2 FQNEAQ. V lost 5 bases, J lost 2 bases, and 10 bases lay in between.